The 24 T cell receptor beta chains below were found in one sample sequenced in a study of chemoradiotherapy in HPV16-positive cancers (dated by TCRdb to between 2021 and 2022). Library prep was done by the immunoSEQ multiplex PCR assay. As stored in TCRdb, this immuneACCESS dataset retains in-frame rearrangements with V and J assigned. A fraction of the clones does not appear; measured against another copy, unresolved V genes explain less than half of the discrepancy, and the remainder lacks a known reason. The sample records approximately 4,600 clones, approximately 88% of which are singletons. The ten largest make up roughly 8.3% of the sample. Sequences were derived from tumor tissue, sampled from a patient who underwent chemoradiotherapy. These receptors were taken from a human donor with HPV-associated anogenital cancer.

The gene calls are TRBV29-1 and TRBJ2-1, with D possibly being TRBD2 (6 bases). V was cut by 0 bases and J by 0 bases, with 9 bases left in between. Per germline, CDR1 SQVTM and CDR2 ANQGSEA. The CDR3 sequence is 15 residues long. This chain's CDR3 is CSVEDTGSSYNEQFF. The CDR3 DNA reads TGCAGCGTTGAAGATACCGGGAGCTCCTACAATGAGCAGTTCTTC.

The chain recombines TRBV5-6 with TRBJ2-1; 7 positions agree with TRBD2. The CDR3 contains 12 residues. J was trimmed by 9 bases and V by 4 bases; bases with no gene match: 4. Germline CDR1 is SGHDT and CDR2 is YYEEEE. CDR3 nucleotide sequence: TGTGCCAGCAGCCTAGGGAGGGGTGAGCAGTTCTTC. Amino acid sequence: CASSLGRGEQFF.

The chain recombines TRBV4-2 with TRBJ1-2, with D hard to call. The V gene lost 0 bases and the J gene lost 4 bases, with 15 bases spanning the gap. CDR1 LGHNA and CDR2 YNFKEQ come from the germline V gene. CDR3 length equals 16 residues. The CDR3 protein is CASSQEGQLSGYGYTF. DNA of the CDR3: TGTGCCAGCAGCCAAGAAGGCCAGCTCAGTGGCTATGGCTACACCTTC.

The chain recombines TRBV29-1 with TRBJ1-2, with D tentatively TRBD1 (6 bases). V was cut by 3 bases and J by 8 bases, with 10 bases left in between. This CDR3 has 11 residues. Germline loops: CDR1 SQVTM, CDR2 ANQGSEA. As DNA, the CDR3 is TGCAGCGTTGATAGGGGGGACGGCTACACCTTC. Its translation is CSVDRGDGYTF.

This rearrangement joins TRBV4-3 to TRBJ2-6, with TRBD1 identical over 7 bases. V shed 0 bases and J 0 bases; nucleotides not matched to a gene: 11. The V gene's germline CDR1 is LGHNA and CDR2 YSLEER. The CDR3 extends over 20 amino acids. This CDR3 is CASSQEDFGTASSGANVLTF. The DNA of the CDR3 is TGCGCCAGCAGCCAAGAGGATTTTGGGACAGCCTCCTCTGGGGCCAACGTCCTGACTTTC.

V and J are TRBV29-1 and TRBJ2-2, with D perhaps TRBD1 (5 bases). This CDR3 is 16 amino acids long. V lost 1 base and J 0 bases, leaving 12 bases between the germline ends. Germline values: CDR1 SQVTM, CDR2 ANQGSEA. The CDR3 DNA reads as TGCAGCGTTGAAGCCCCTGGGGCCACGAACACCGGGGAGCTGTTTTTT. It yields the protein CSVEAPGATNTGELFF.

This sequence joins TRBV4-2 and TRBJ2-1; TRBD2 might be the D (6 bases). From germline, CDR1 is LGHNA and CDR2 YNFKEQ. V lost 1 base to trimming and J lost 5 bases, with 12 bases between them. The CDR3 extends over 15 amino acids. Here the CDR3 reads CASSQGASADNEQFF. As DNA, the CDR3 is TGTGCCAGCAGCCAAGGGGCTAGCGCCGACAATGAGCAGTTCTTC.

The genes are TRBV19 and TRBJ2-1; no clear D gene. The CDR3 contains 12 residues. V lost 3 bases and J 8 bases, leaving 8 bases between the germline ends. In germline, CDR1 is LNHDA, CDR2 SQIVND (reference sequence). This CDR3 is CASSIRLHEQFF. The CDR3 DNA reads as TGTGCCAGTAGTATCCGCCTGCATGAGCAGTTCTTC.

The genes are TRBV7-2 and TRBJ1-4; tentative D call: TRBD1 (5 bases). The CDR3 is 14 amino acids. Deletions cut 6 bases from V and 0 bases from J, with 8 bases between. Germline V gene lookup returns CDR1 SGHTA and CDR2 FQGNSA. CDR3 amino acids: CASRGGATNEKLFF. CDR3 coding DNA: TGTGCCAGCAGGGGGGGGGCAACTAATGAAAAACTGTTTTTT.

The chain has TRBV7-9 and TRBJ1-6; no clear D. Trimming left V 5 bases short and J 7 bases short, with 18 bases between. This CDR3 is built from 16 residues. Per germline, CDR1 SEHNR and CDR2 FQNEAQ (reference sequence). CDR3 protein: CASSPQSGLGNSPLHF. DNA for the CDR3: TGTGCCAGCAGCCCCCAATCTGGGTTAGGAAATTCACCCCTCCACTTT.

This sequence joins TRBV7-3 and TRBJ1-1; D uncertain. V was cut by 3 bases and J by 1 base, with 6 bases left in between. The germline CDR1 and CDR2 sequences are SGHTA and FQGTGA. CDR3 length: 13 residues. The CDR3 coding sequence is TGTGCCAGCAGCTTCACTGGGAACACTGAAGCTTTCTTT. This encodes CASSFTGNTEAFF.

This rearrangement joins TRBV7-2 to TRBJ2-6; D is uncertain. Germline CDR1 is SGHTA and CDR2 is FQGNSA. Between the trimmed V and J ends, which lost 1 base and 0 bases, there was a span of 10 bases. This CDR3 comprises 17 residues. CDR3 nucleotide sequence: TGTGCCAGCAGCTTAGGAACAGACGGCTCTGGGGCCAACGTCCTGACTTTC. Amino acids: CASSLGTDGSGANVLTF.

For the CDR3, the DNA is TGTGCCAGTAGTATAGATCTCGGAGGGACGGCCGGGGAGCTGTTTTTT. As protein: CASSIDLGGTAGELFF. J is TRBJ2-2 and V is TRBV19, with D possibly TRBD2 on 6 matching bases. The V end was cut by 0 bases, the J end by 6 bases, with 14 bases between. In germline, CDR1 is LNHDA, CDR2 SQIVND (reference sequence). The CDR3 has 16 amino acids.

V gene TRBV7-3 combines with J gene TRBJ2-1; the match to TRBD2 covers 11 bases. The CDR3 has 15 residues. Germline CDR1 is SGHTA and CDR2 is FQGTGA. V dropped 5 bases and J dropped 3; count of bases not matched to a gene: 3. Here the CDR3 reads CASSPGLAGYNEQFF. In DNA, the CDR3 is TGTGCCAGCAGCCCAGGACTAGCGGGCTACAATGAGCAGTTCTTC.

The chain has TRBV19 and TRBJ1-1, with D hard to call. Germline-derived CDR1 and CDR2 are LNHDA and SQIVND (reference sequence). The CDR3 extends over 14 amino acids. The V end was cut by 1 base, the J end by 2 bases, with 8 bases between. CDR3: CASSIGLGNTEAFF. The CDR3 DNA follows: TGTGCCAGTAGTATAGGTCTGGGCAACACTGAAGCTTTCTTT. The whole variable domain, remainder taken from reference TRBV19 and TRBJ1-1, is DGGITQSPKYLFRKEGQNVTLSCEQNLNHDAMYWYRQDPGQGLRLIYYSQIVNDFQKGDIAEGYSVSREKKESFPLTVTSAQKNPTAFYLCASSIGLGNTEAFFGQGTRLTVV.

This clone was found a few times. The chain joins TRBV19 to TRBJ1-5, with D perhaps matching TRBD1 (6 bases). Between the trimmed V and J ends, which lost 5 bases and 5 bases, there was a span of 13 bases. This CDR3 region has 14 residues. Germline CDR1 reads LNHDA; CDR2 reads SQIVND (reference sequence). The CDR3 reads CASSLQGIYQPQHF. In DNA, the CDR3 is TGTGCCAGTAGTTTGCAGGGGATATATCAGCCCCAGCATTTT.

There are a few counts of this clone. This chain connects TRBV29-1 to TRBJ2-7; D remains ambiguous. The V gene lost 4 bases and the J gene lost 7 bases, with 26 bases spanning the gap. The germline V gene encodes CDR1 SQVTM and CDR2 ANQGSEA. The CDR3 covers 16 residues. CDR3 DNA sequence: TGCAGCGTTGGCCGAACTGCCGTTCCGACTTTACGAGAGCAGTACTTC. Translated, it gives CSVGRTAVPTLREQYF.

This clone has only a few counts. The chain has TRBV7-6 and TRBJ2-2, with 14 bases aligning to TRBD2. The trim removed 5 bases at V and 7 bases at J, leaving 6 bases unmatched. Germline-derived CDR1 and CDR2 are SGHVS and FNYEAQ. The CDR3 is 16 residues long. The CDR3 nucleotides read TGTGCCAGCAGCCTAGGGACTAGCGGGGGTAACGGGGAGCTGTTTTTT. It translates to CASSLGTSGGNGELFF.

The rearrangement links TRBV10-3 to TRBJ2-7; 7 nucleotides agree with TRBD1. This CDR3 is 15 amino acids long. CDR1 is ENHRY and CDR2 is SYGVKD in the germline V gene. The trim removed 2 bases at V and 4 bases at J, leaving 8 bases unmatched. The DNA for the CDR3 is TGTGCCATCAGTGAGGCGACAGGGATGGGTTACGAGCAGTACTTC. It is translated as CAISEATGMGYEQYF.

The table lists this clone with a count of one. This chain links TRBV28 with TRBJ1-6; 9 positions agree with TRBD1. From germline, CDR1 is MDHEN and CDR2 SYDVKM. The CDR3 is 15 amino acids. Germline trimming cut 7 bases from V and 8 bases from J; bases unmatched to any gene: 9. CDR3 region: CASTLGDRVHSPLHF. CDR3 DNA sequence: TGTGCCAGCACCCTAGGGGACAGGGTGCATTCACCCCTCCACTTT.

For the CDR3, the DNA is TGTGCCAGCAGCCCGATGGGCACCGGGGAGCTGTTTTTT. It translates to CASSPMGTGELFF. The chain recombines TRBV7-3 with TRBJ2-2, with D uncertain. The CDR3 extends over 13 amino acids. Germline values: CDR1 SGHTA, CDR2 FQGTGA. With 5 bases removed from V and 4 bases from J, the gap between germline ends came to 8 bases.

The chain employs TRBV7-8 and TRBJ1-6; D uncertain. V lost 4 bases and J 7 bases, leaving 17 bases between the germline ends. This CDR3 is built from 16 residues. Germline lookup yields CDR1 SGHVS and CDR2 FQNEAQ. The CDR3 sequence: CASSSLRTIMNSPLHF. Here the CDR3 DNA reads TGTGCCAGCAGCTCCCTGCGGACGATAATGAATTCACCCCTCCACTTT.

This chain connects TRBV2 to TRBJ1-1; no clear D gene. V was clipped by 5 bases and J by 0 bases, with 10 bases between them. Germline lookup yields CDR1 SNHLY and CDR2 FYNNEI. The CDR3 length is 14 residues. CDR3 in DNA: TGTGCCAGCAGTCCCGACCTCCTGAACACTGAAGCTTTCTTT. Protein product: CASSPDLLNTEAFF.

This clone was seen more than once but under ten times. V is TRBV7-9 and J is TRBJ1-2, with 10 bases that match TRBD1. The germline CDR1 and CDR2 sequences are SEHNR and FQNEAQ (reference sequence). V was pared by 1 base and J by 8 bases, with 10 bases of the junction left unmatched. This CDR3 has 16 amino acids. DNA for the CDR3: TGTGCCAGCAGCTTAGGACAGGGGGCTCAACTTGGGGGCTACACCTTC. It is translated as CASSLGQGAQLGGYTF.